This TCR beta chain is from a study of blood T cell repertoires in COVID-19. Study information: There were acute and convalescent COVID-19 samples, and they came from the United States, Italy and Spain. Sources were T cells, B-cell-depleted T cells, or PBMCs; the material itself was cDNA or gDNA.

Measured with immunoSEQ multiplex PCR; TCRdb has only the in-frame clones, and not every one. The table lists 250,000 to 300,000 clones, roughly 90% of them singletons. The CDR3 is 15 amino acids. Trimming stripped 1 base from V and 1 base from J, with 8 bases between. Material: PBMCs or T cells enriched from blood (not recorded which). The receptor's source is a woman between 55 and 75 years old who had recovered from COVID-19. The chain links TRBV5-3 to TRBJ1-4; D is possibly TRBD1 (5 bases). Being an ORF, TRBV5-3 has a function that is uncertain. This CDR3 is CARSLSGGTNEKLFF. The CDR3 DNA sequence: TGTGCCAGAAGCTTGTCGGGGGGAACTAATGAAAAACTGTTTTTT.